Below, one TCR beta chain is given with its context. Every isolated RNA sample was fully reverse transcribed, so sequencing captured expressed TCRB transcripts. Profiled with immunoSEQ multiplex PCR; TCRdb holds only in-frame clones, not every one. The table has about 140,000 clones, 9.5% to 10% seen once. These data belong to a study of beta chain features in type 1 diabetes. This sequence originates from a middle-aged woman in good health. The sequencing input was central memory CD4+ T cells from blood.

In DNA, the CDR3 is TGTGCCAGCAGCTCGGGGGGGGAGGGCACAGATACGCAGTATTTT. It specifies CASSSGGEGTDTQYF. The chain employs TRBV28 and TRBJ2-3; TRBD2 aligns across 8 bases. J lost 1 base, V lost 6 bases, and 6 bases had no gene match. Looked up from germline, CDR1 is MDHEN and CDR2 is SYDVKM. CDR3 length equals 15 residues.